This T cell receptor beta chain was observed in a study of vaccination effects on CD4 cells after COVID-19. The study, taken as a whole, reports: Missing from the study were early post-infection timepoints, and its convalescent patients were few.

Ahead of sequencing, the ViraFEST assay grew antigen-specific CD4+ T cells using viral peptide pools. Cells that had been cultured for approximately eleven days were the source of isolated CD4+ T cells. The person's infection with SARS-CoV-2, confirmed by PCR, took place between March and December 2020. In its sample, this clone was seen once. Its antigen is undetermined. TCRdb's copy holds only in-frame clones and misses some; the assay was immunoSEQ multiplex PCR. The table has 40,000 to 50,000 clones, under 80% seen once. The clonotype was recovered from a human donor who had a prior SARS-CoV-2 infection. The sample was CD4+ T cells from PBMCs cultured with a peptide pool, taken before COVID-19 vaccination.

The DNA for the CDR3 is TGTGCCAGCTCAAAGAACAGCGAGTCCTACGAGCAGTACTTC. The encoded protein is CASSKNSESYEQYF. The V and J genes are TRBV18 and TRBJ2-7; no definite D call. The CDR3 runs 14 residues. The V gene lost 5 bases and the J gene lost 1 base, with 12 bases spanning the gap. In germline, CDR1 is KGHSH, CDR2 LQKENI.